These 32 T cell receptor beta chains were sequenced from one sample in a study of blood T cell repertoires in COVID-19. This table comes from immunoSEQ multiplex PCR, and its TCRdb copy is limited to in-frame clones, with some not included. This table has about 230,000 clones, approximately 87% appearing once. The specimen was peripheral blood. These TCRs come from a woman aged 65 to 85 with active or convalescent COVID-19.

The V call is TRBV7-9, the J call TRBJ1-5; a possible D gene is TRBD1 (5 bases). V gave up 4 bases and J gave up 2 bases, with 9 bases separating them. The CDR3 loop spans 14 amino acids. Germline V CDR1 and CDR2: SEHNR, FQNEAQ (reference sequence). CDR3 region: CASSYLGGNQPQHF. Here the CDR3 DNA reads TGTGCCAGCAGCTACTTAGGGGGCAATCAGCCCCAGCATTTT.

This chain joins TRBV4-1 and TRBJ2-1, with 12 bases matching TRBD2. The CDR3 length is 19 residues. The trim removed 1 base at V and 9 bases at J, leaving 16 bases unmatched. Looked up from germline, CDR1 is MGHRA and CDR2 is YSYEKL. CDR3 coding DNA: TGCGCCAGCAGCCAAGTTCTAGCGGGAGGGCATCCCCGCAAGGGTGAGCAGTTCTTC. Encoded protein: CASSQVLAGGHPRKGEQFF.

This chain joins TRBV2 and TRBJ1-6; 9 bases are a match to TRBD1. The CDR3 contains 15 residues. Germline CDR1 and CDR2: SNHLY and FYNNEI. The J segment lost 9 bases and the V segment lost 7 bases, leaving 10 bases of the junction unmatched. CDR3 region: CASKDSGTGSSPLHF. Here the CDR3 DNA reads TGTGCCAGCAAAGATAGCGGGACAGGGAGTTCACCCCTCCACTTT.

The CDR3 region is CASSVGQPGDEQYF. CDR3 DNA: TGTGCCAGCAGCGTAGGCCAGCCAGGGGACGAGCAGTACTTC. V usage is TRBV9 and J usage is TRBJ2-7, with a weak D call TRBD1 (6 bases). Germline V CDR1 and CDR2: SGDLS, YYNGEE. CDR3 size: 14 residues. Trimming took off 0 bases at V and 5 bases at J, with 12 bases between the two ends.

The CDR3 sequence is CASSLEGSGGNEQYF. As DNA, the CDR3 is TGTGCCAGCAGCTTAGAAGGTAGCGGGGGGAACGAGCAGTACTTC. The gene calls are TRBV11-2 and TRBJ2-7; 10 bases line up with TRBD2. The germline CDR1 and CDR2 sequences are SGHAT and FQNNGV. V lost 0 bases, J lost 5 bases, and 4 bases stayed unmatched. This CDR3 spans 15 amino acids.

The rearrangement joins TRBV6-5 to TRBJ2-1, with D perhaps TRBD1 (5 bases). This CDR3 is built from 15 residues. Germline loops: CDR1 MNHEY, CDR2 SVGAGI. Trimming pared 7 bases from V and 4 bases from J, leaving 17 bases between. The DNA for the CDR3 is TGTGCCAGCACCCTAACCCCCGACAGTTACAATGAGCAGTTCTTC. It codes for CASTLTPDSYNEQFF.

The rearrangement uses TRBV27 and TRBJ1-2; D remains ambiguous. Germline V gene sequence: CDR1 MNHEY, CDR2 SMNVEV (reference sequence). There are 13 residues in the CDR3. V was pared by 0 bases and J by 5 bases, with 7 bases between. CDR3 protein: CASSLSEGYGYTF. CDR3 coding DNA: TGTGCCAGCAGTTTATCGGAGGGATATGGCTACACCTTC.

This clone was recorded a few times. The CDR3 here is CASSLDRGSYNSPLHF. The CDR3 nucleotides read TGTGCCAGCAGCTTAGATCGGGGGTCCTATAATTCACCCCTCCACTTT. The chain links TRBV11-2 to TRBJ1-6, with D perhaps TRBD1 (5 bases). Germline assignment: CDR1 SGHAT and CDR2 FQNNGV. This CDR3 comprises 16 residues. The V and J ends lost 0 bases and 1 base respectively, with 7 bases between them.

The chain carries TRBV3-1 (or the pseudogene TRBV3-2) and TRBJ1-1, with D maybe TRBD1 (5 bases). CDR1 is LGHDT and CDR2 is YNNKEL in the germline V gene (reference sequence). This CDR3 is 13 amino acids long. Trimming shortened V by 1 base and J by 6 bases, and 9 bases separated the two germline ends. The CDR3 sequence: CASSQGAGSEAFF. The CDR3 nucleotides are TGTGCCAGCAGCCAAGGGGCAGGGTCTGAAGCTTTCTTT.

The chain carries TRBV5-5 and TRBJ1-2; D might be TRBD1 (6 bases). The CDR3 has 14 residues. The germline gives CDR1 SGHKS, CDR2 YYEKEE (reference sequence). V lost 0 bases, J lost 6 bases, and 12 bases lay in between. CDR3 sequence: CASSLVDRPNGYTF. CDR3 in DNA: TGTGCCAGCAGCTTGGTGGACAGACCCAATGGCTACACCTTC.

Here the CDR3 DNA reads TGTGCCAGTAGTATAAATCGGGTCCCCGGGGAGCTGTTTTTT. Protein sequence: CASSINRVPGELFF. The chain employs TRBV19 and TRBJ2-2; D is uncertain. CDR3 length equals 14 residues. Germline V CDR1 and CDR2: LNHDA, SQIVND (reference sequence). Trimming took off 2 bases at V and 6 bases at J, with 10 bases between the two ends.

V is TRBV10-3 and J is TRBJ2-3; the match to TRBD1 covers 11 bases. The CDR3 is made up of 15 amino acids. CDR1 and CDR2 (germline): ENHRY, SYGVKD. Germline trimming cut 4 bases from V and 6 bases from J; bases unmatched to any gene: 6. The CDR3 loop is CAISGSGQGGDTQYF. CDR3 DNA: TGTGCCATCAGTGGCTCGGGACAGGGGGGCGATACGCAGTATTTT.

The chain joins TRBV27 to TRBJ2-3; 7 bases line up with TRBD2. The CDR3 has 17 residues. With V trimmed by 1 base and J by 1 base, 8 bases remained unmatched. Germline-derived CDR1 and CDR2 are MNHEY and SMNVEV (reference sequence). The CDR3 is CASSLFSAGVGTDTQYF. The CDR3 coding sequence is TGTGCCAGCAGTTTATTTTCGGCGGGAGTTGGCACAGATACGCAGTATTTT.

V gene TRBV5-4 combines with J gene TRBJ2-7; 8 bases match TRBD1. CDR3 length: 14 residues. Trimming took 3 bases from V and 4 from J; bases not matched to a gene: 6. Germline V gene data show CDR1 as SGHNT and CDR2 as YYREEE (reference sequence). The CDR3 is CASSYPGQEYEQYF. CDR3 sequence (DNA): TGTGCCAGCAGCTATCCGGGACAGGAATACGAGCAGTACTTC.

The chain joins TRBV4-1 to TRBJ2-7, with TRBD2 as a possible D gene (7 bases). Deletions cut 3 bases from V and 4 bases from J, with 16 bases between. The germline V gene has CDR1 MGHRA and CDR2 YSYEKL. The CDR3 sequence is 15 residues long. CDR3 DNA: TGCGCCAGCAGCCATATGAGGGGGGGGCGGTACGAGCAGTACTTC. As protein: CASSHMRGGRYEQYF.

The chain employs TRBV3-1 (or the pseudogene TRBV3-2) and TRBJ1-2; possible D gene TRBD1, 5 bases. Trimming shortened V by 1 base and J by 5 bases, and 14 bases separated the two germline ends. The CDR3 sequence is 15 residues long. Per germline, CDR1 LGHDT and CDR2 YNNKEL (reference sequence). CDR3 sequence reads: CASSQGPATGYGYTF. The DNA for the CDR3 is TGTGCCAGCAGCCAAGGCCCGGCCACAGGATATGGCTACACCTTC.

This clone came up once. The chain couples TRBV4-2 to TRBJ1-6, with 7 bases lining up with TRBD1. Looked up from germline, CDR1 is LGHNA and CDR2 is YNFKEQ. The CDR3 covers 15 residues. The J segment lost 4 bases and the V segment lost 4 bases, leaving 4 bases of the junction unmatched. The CDR3 DNA reads TGTGCCAGCAGCCGGGACAGCCCGTATAATTCACCCCTCCACTTT. Translation gives CASSRDSPYNSPLHF.

The chain is built from TRBV4-1 and TRBJ2-1; weak D call: TRBD1 (5 bases). This CDR3 has 13 residues. Trimming stripped 7 bases from V and 9 bases from J, with 16 bases between. Germline V CDR1 and CDR2: MGHRA, YSYEKL. CDR3: CASMPQGVGEQFF. The CDR3 nucleotides read TGCGCCAGCATGCCCCAAGGGGTTGGTGAGCAGTTCTTC.

This rearrangement joins TRBV18 to TRBJ2-3, with 11 bases that match TRBD2. CDR1 and CDR2 (germline): KGHSH, LQKENI. CDR3 length: 15 amino acids. The trim removed 3 bases at V and 3 bases at J, leaving 2 bases unmatched. The chain's CDR3 is CASSPGLAVTDTQYF. Written as DNA, the CDR3 is TGTGCCAGCTCACCGGGACTAGCGGTTACAGATACGCAGTATTTT.

The J gene is TRBJ2-1, the V gene TRBV9; the D gene is possibly TRBD2 (6 bases). The V end was cut by 3 bases, the J end by 8 bases, with 15 bases between. This CDR3 is built from 14 residues. From germline, CDR1 is SGDLS and CDR2 YYNGEE. CDR3 region: CASSGGLLGYEQFF. CDR3 DNA: TGTGCCAGCAGCGGGGGACTTCTAGGGTATGAGCAGTTCTTC.

This sequence joins TRBV5-6 and TRBJ2-1, with 9 bases fitting TRBD2. The V and J ends lost 6 bases and 7 bases, in that order; junction bases with no gene match: 20. The CDR3 runs to 18 residues. Per germline, CDR1 SGHDT and CDR2 YYEEEE. This chain's CDR3 is CASNYPRGGGTSRNEQFF. CDR3 DNA sequence: TGTGCCAGCAACTACCCCCGCGGGGGCGGGACTAGCAGAAATGAGCAGTTCTTC.

This clone was recorded a few times. The chain joins TRBV3-1 (or the pseudogene TRBV3-2) to TRBJ2-3, with D maybe TRBD2 (5 bases). V lost 1 base and J lost 2, with 10 bases in between. The CDR3 spans 15 residues. CDR1 is LGHDT and CDR2 is YNNKEL in the germline V gene (reference sequence). Written as DNA, the CDR3 is TGTGCCAGCAGCCAAGGAGCGGACCTCACAGATACGCAGTATTTT. Its protein is CASSQGADLTDTQYF.

A few counts support this clone. The chain couples TRBV27 to TRBJ1-5; 8 positions agree with TRBD1. CDR1 is MNHEY and CDR2 is SMNVEV in the germline V gene (reference sequence). V was clipped by 3 bases and J by 4 bases; unmatched bases: 11. This CDR3 is built from 17 residues. The DNA for the CDR3 is TGTGCCAGCAGTTTGGTTTACGGCAGGGGGCGTAATCAGCCCCAGCATTTT. Amino acids: CASSLVYGRGRNQPQHF.

This clone was picked up one time. Written as DNA, the CDR3 is TGTGCCAGCAGCCCCGGACAGTTCTATGGCTACACCTTC. Its protein is CASSPGQFYGYTF. This chain connects TRBV3-1 (or the pseudogene TRBV3-2) to TRBJ1-2; possibly TRBD1 for D (6 bases). Per germline, CDR1 LGHDT and CDR2 YNNKEL (reference sequence). The germline V and J ends were trimmed by 4 bases and 4 bases, with 10 bases remaining between them. This CDR3 comprises 13 residues.

The V gene is TRBV2, the J gene TRBJ1-4, with a weak D call TRBD1 (5 bases). The CDR3 spans 14 residues. The germline V gene encodes CDR1 SNHLY and CDR2 FYNNEI. V gave up 8 bases and J gave up 7 bases, with 17 bases separating them. Written as DNA, the CDR3 is TGTGCCAGCGGGGGTAGAGGGGAGGTTGAAAAACTGTTTTTT. Amino acid sequence: CASGGRGEVEKLFF.

This clone is a singleton in its sample. The genes are TRBV5-4 and TRBJ2-3; the match to TRBD1 covers 9 bases. The V gene end was trimmed by 0 bases and the J gene end by 4 bases; junction bases not matched to a gene: 6. The CDR3 has 16 amino acids. CDR1 is SGHNT, CDR2 YYREEE, per germline (reference sequence). In nucleotides, the CDR3 is TGTGCCAGCAGCTTGGGGGGGGGACAGGGAGCAGATACGCAGTATTTT. Its translation is CASSLGGGQGADTQYF.

The chain recombines TRBV9 with TRBJ1-2, with 10 nucleotides matching TRBD1. From germline, CDR1 is SGDLS and CDR2 YYNGEE. The CDR3 has 14 amino acids. J lost 4 bases, V lost 3 bases, and 3 bases had no gene match. CDR3 coding DNA: TGTGCCAGCAGCGCCGGGACAGGGGTCTATGGCTACACCTTC. Amino acids: CASSAGTGVYGYTF.

The chain joins TRBV3-1 (or the pseudogene TRBV3-2) to TRBJ2-7, with 10 bases fitting TRBD1. V gave up 4 bases and J gave up 2 bases; unmatched junction bases: 5. The V gene's germline CDR1 is LGHDT and CDR2 YNNKEL (reference sequence). The CDR3 loop spans 15 amino acids. The CDR3 sequence: CASSPSGTGAYEQYF. The CDR3 DNA sequence: TGTGCCAGCAGCCCCTCCGGGACAGGGGCCTACGAGCAGTACTTC.

The rearrangement uses TRBV7-3 and TRBJ1-2; TRBD1 aligns across 7 bases. The J segment lost 8 bases and the V segment lost 5 bases, leaving 8 bases of the junction unmatched. CDR3 length: 13 residues. Germline V gives CDR1 SGHTA, CDR2 FQGTGA. The chain's CDR3 is CASSQSPGQGYTF. The DNA for the CDR3 is TGTGCCAGCAGCCAATCCCCGGGACAGGGCTACACCTTC.

This sequence joins TRBV6-6 and TRBJ1-1; TRBD1 agrees at 9 bases. Trimming took 2 bases from V and 5 from J; bases not matched to a gene: 9. Germline V gives CDR1 MNHNY, CDR2 SVGAGI (reference sequence). CDR3 length: 16 residues. DNA of the CDR3: TGTGCCAGCAGTTACGTGTCCGGGACAGGGTCTACTGAAGCTTTCTTT. Translated: CASSYVSGTGSTEAFF.

The chain couples TRBV29-1 to TRBJ2-5, with a tentative D call TRBD2 (5 bases). The CDR3 contains 13 residues. Between the trimmed V and J ends, which lost 4 bases and 6 bases, there was a span of 15 bases. CDR1 and CDR2 (germline): SQVTM, ANQGSEA. The CDR3 DNA follows: TGCAGCGTTGCAGCGCGGGCAACGCAGACCCAGTACTTC. It encodes CSVAARATQTQYF. Combining the CDR3 with reference TRBV29-1 and TRBJ2-5 gives the whole variable domain SAVISQKPSRDICQRGTSLTIQCQVDSQVTMMFWYRQQPGQSLTLIATANQGSEATYESGFVIDKFPISRPNLTFSTLTVSNMSPEDSSIYLCSVAARATQTQYFGPGTRLLVL.

The chain uses TRBV24-1 and TRBJ2-1, with unresolved D. Per germline, CDR1 KGHDR and CDR2 SFDVKD. CDR3 length equals 14 residues. The ends were cut back, 5 bases at V and 0 bases at J, with 7 bases in the middle. This chain's CDR3 is CATSGLSSYNEQFF. CDR3 DNA: TGTGCCACCAGTGGGTTGAGCTCCTACAATGAGCAGTTCTTC.